This TCR beta chain came from a study of T cell repertoires in cytomegalovirus infection. Study as a whole: Based on public TCR beta signatures, there were indications of CMV infection and of a matching HLA type. Whole-study findings and limits: Summed frequency of shared TCR beta families picked out CMV carriers who also had the relevant HLA.

This clonotype came up a few times. The target antigen is unknown. TCRdb used MiXCR to reprocess the reads, holding one entry per CDR3 protein. The sample records a few hundred thousand distinct CDR3 sequences, 22% being singletons. What was sequenced was CD8+ T cells from PBMCs. This TCR was recovered from a human donor in good health (CMV status not recorded). Some clones in this sample may be carry-over from other donors' samples.

CDR3 residues: CASSPMGFGTGGTDTQYF. The CDR3 bases are TGTGCCAGCAGCCCAATGGGGTTTGGAACGGGGGGCACAGATACGCAGTATTTT. The chain joins TRBV7-2 to TRBJ2-3; perhaps TRBD2 as D (6 bases). The CDR3 extends over 18 amino acids. V was shortened by 5 bases and J by 1 base, with 22 bases between the two germline ends. Looked up from germline, CDR1 is SGHTA and CDR2 is FQGNSA.